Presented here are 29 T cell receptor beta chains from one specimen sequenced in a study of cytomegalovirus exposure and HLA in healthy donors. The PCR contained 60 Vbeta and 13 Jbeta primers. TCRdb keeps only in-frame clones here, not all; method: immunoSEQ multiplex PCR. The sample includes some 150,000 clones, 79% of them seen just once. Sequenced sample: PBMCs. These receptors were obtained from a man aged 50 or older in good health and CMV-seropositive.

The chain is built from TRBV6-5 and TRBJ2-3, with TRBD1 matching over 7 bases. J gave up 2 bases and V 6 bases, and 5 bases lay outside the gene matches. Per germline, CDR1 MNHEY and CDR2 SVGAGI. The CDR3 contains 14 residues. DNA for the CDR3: TGTGCCAGCAGCTCGGGACAGCACACAGATACGCAGTATTTT. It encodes CASSSGQHTDTQYF.

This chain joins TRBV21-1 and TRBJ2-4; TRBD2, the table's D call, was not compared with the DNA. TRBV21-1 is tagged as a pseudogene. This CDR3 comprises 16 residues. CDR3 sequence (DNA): TGTGCCAGCAGCAAACACCCGTTTCAGAGGCGAAACATTCAGTACTTC. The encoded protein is CASSKHPFQRRNIQYF.

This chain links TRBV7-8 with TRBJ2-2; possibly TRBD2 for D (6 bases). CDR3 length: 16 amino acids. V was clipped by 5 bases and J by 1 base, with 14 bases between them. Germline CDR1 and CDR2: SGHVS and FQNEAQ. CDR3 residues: CASSRGPRENTGELFF. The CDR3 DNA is TGTGCCAGCAGCCGCGGACCGCGGGAGAACACCGGGGAGCTGTTTTTT.

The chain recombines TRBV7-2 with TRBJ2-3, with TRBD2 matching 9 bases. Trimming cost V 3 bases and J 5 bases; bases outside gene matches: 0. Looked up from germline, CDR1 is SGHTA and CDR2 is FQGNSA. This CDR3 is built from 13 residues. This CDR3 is CASSFSGRDTQYF. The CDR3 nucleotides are TGTGCCAGCAGCTTTAGCGGGAGAGATACGCAGTATTTT.

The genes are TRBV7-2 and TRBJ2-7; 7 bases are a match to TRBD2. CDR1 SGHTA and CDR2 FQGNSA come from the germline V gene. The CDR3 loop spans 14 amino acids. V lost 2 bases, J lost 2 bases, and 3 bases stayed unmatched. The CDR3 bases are TGTGCCAGCAGCTTAAGGCTAGCGGCCTACGAGCAGTACTTC. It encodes CASSLRLAAYEQYF.

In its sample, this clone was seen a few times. CDR3 residues: CASGQGDQPQHF. DNA of the CDR3: TGTGCCAGCGGACAGGGAGATCAGCCCCAGCATTTT. This chain connects TRBV19 to TRBJ1-5, with 8 bases fitting TRBD1. V was clipped by 9 bases and J by 5 bases; unmatched bases: 3. This CDR3 is built from 12 residues. The germline V gene has CDR1 LNHDA and CDR2 SQIVND (reference sequence).

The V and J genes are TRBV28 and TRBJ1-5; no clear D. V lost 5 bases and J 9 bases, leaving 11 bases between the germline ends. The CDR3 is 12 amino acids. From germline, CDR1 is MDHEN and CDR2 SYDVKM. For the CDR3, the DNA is TGTGCCAGCAGTCTGCCGGGGAGGCCCCAGCATTTT. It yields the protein CASSLPGRPQHF. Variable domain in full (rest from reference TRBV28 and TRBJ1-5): DVKVTQSSRYLVKRTGEKVFLECVQDMDHENMFWYRQDPGLGLRLIYFSYDVKMKEKGDIPEGYSVSREKKERFSLILESASTNQTSMYLCASSLPGRPQHFGDGTRLSIL.

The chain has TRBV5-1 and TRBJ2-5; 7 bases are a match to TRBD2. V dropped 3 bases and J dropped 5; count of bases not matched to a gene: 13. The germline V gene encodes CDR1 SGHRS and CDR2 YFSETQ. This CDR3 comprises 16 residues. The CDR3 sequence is CASSSALGGVGETQYF. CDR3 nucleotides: TGCGCCAGCAGCTCCGCGCTGGGAGGGGTCGGGGAGACCCAGTACTTC.

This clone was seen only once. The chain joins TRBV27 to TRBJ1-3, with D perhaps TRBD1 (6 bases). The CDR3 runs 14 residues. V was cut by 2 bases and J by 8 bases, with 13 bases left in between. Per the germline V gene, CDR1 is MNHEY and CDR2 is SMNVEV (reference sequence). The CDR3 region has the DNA TGTGCCAGCAGTTTAAAGGGGGTTCTGGACACCATATATTTT. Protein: CASSLKGVLDTIYF.

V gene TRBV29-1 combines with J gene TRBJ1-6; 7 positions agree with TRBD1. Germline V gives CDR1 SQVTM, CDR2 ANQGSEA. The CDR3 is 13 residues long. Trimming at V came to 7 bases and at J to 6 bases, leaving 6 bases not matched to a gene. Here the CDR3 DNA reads TGCAGCGCCAAACAGGGGTTTAATTCACCCCTCCACTTT. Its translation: CSAKQGFNSPLHF.

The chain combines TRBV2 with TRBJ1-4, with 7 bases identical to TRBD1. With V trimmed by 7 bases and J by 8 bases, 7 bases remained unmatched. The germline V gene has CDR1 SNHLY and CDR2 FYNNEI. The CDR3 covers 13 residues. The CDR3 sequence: CASTQEQGEKLFF. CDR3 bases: TGTGCCAGCACCCAAGAACAGGGGGAAAAACTGTTTTTT. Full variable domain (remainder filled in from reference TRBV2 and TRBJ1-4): EPEVTQTPSHQVTQMGQEVILRCVPISNHLYFYWYRQILGQKVEFLVSFYNNEISEKSEIFDDQFSVERPDGSNFTLKIRSTKLEDSAMYFCASTQEQGEKLFFGSGTQLSVL.

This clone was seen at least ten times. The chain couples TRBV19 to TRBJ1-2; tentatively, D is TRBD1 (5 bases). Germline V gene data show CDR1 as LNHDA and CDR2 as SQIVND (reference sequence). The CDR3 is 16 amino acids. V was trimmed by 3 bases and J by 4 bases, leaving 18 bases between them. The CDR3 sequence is CASSIGGAMKRYGYTF. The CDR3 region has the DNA TGTGCCAGTAGTATCGGCGGGGCCATGAAACGCTATGGCTACACCTTC.

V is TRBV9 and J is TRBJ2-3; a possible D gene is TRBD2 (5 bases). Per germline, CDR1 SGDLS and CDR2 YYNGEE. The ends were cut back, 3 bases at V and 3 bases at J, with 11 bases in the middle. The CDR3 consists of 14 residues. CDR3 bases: TGTGCCAGCAGCGATAGACCGGGGACAGATACGCAGTATTTT. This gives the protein CASSDRPGTDTQYF.

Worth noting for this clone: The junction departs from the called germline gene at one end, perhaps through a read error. Written as DNA, the CDR3 is TGTTCCAGCAGCTTGATCCGATGGGGGACAGGGAAACCCGGGGAGCTGTTTTTT. It encodes CSSSLIRWGTGKPGELFF. The gene calls are TRBV7-9 and TRBJ2-2, with 9 nucleotides matching TRBD1. Germline lookup yields CDR1 SEHNR and CDR2 FQNEAQ (reference sequence). The CDR3 extends over 18 amino acids. The whole variable domain, remainder taken from reference TRBV7-9 and TRBJ2-2, is DTGVSQNPRHKITKRGQNVTFRCDPISEHNRLYWYRQTLGQGPEFLTYFQNEAQLEKSRLLSDRFSAERPKGSFSTLEIQRTEQGDSAMYLCSSSLIRWGTGKPGELFFGEGSRLTVL.

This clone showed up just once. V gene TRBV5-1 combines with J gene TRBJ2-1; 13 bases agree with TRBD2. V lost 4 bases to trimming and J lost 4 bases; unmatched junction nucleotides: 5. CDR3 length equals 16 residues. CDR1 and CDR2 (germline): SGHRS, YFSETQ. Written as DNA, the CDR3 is TGCGCCAGCAGCGACGGGACTAGCGGGGTATACAATGAGCAGTTCTTC. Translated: CASSDGTSGVYNEQFF.

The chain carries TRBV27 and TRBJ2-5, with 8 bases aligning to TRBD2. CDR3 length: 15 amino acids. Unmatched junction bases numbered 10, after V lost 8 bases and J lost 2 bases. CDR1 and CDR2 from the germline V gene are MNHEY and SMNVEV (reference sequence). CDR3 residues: CASSGVAGTQETQYF. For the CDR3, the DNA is TGTGCCAGCTCTGGGGTAGCGGGGACACAAGAGACCCAGTACTTC.

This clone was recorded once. In nucleotides, the CDR3 is TGTGCCAGCAGTGACAGGGTAAATGAGCAGTTCTTC. Translated, it gives CASSDRVNEQFF. The chain uses TRBV6-1 and TRBJ2-1; a possible D gene is TRBD1 (5 bases). The CDR3 covers 12 residues. Looked up from germline, CDR1 is MNHNS and CDR2 is SASEGT. Trimming removed 3 bases from V and 7 bases from J, with 7 bases in between.

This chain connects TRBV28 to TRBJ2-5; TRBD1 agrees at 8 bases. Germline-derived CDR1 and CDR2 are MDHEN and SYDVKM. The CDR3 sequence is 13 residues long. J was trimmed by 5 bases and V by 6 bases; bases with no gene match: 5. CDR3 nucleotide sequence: TGTGCCAGCAGGAGGACAGGGCGGGAGACCCAGTACTTC. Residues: CASRRTGRETQYF.

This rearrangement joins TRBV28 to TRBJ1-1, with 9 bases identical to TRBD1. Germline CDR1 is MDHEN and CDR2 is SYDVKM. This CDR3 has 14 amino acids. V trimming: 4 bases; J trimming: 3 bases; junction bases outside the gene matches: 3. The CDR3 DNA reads TGTGCCAGCAGTTCGGGACAGGGCGACACTGAAGCTTTCTTT. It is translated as CASSSGQGDTEAFF. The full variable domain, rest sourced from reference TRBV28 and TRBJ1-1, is DVKVTQSSRYLVKRTGEKVFLECVQDMDHENMFWYRQDPGLGLRLIYFSYDVKMKEKGDIPEGYSVSREKKERFSLILESASTNQTSMYLCASSSGQGDTEAFFGQGTRLTVV.

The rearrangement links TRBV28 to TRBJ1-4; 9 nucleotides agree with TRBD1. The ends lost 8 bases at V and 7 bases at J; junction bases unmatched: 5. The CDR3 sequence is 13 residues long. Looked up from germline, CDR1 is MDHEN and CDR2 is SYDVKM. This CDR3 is CASRDRGSEKLFF. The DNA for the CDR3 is TGTGCCAGCCGAGACAGGGGGAGTGAAAAACTGTTTTTT.

The CDR3 DNA follows: TGTGCCAGCAGCTTGATGGGGGGTCGGACAGATACGCAGTATTTT. This gives the protein CASSLMGGRTDTQYF. V is TRBV7-3 and J is TRBJ2-3; a weak D match, TRBD2 (6 bases). CDR3 length: 15 amino acids. The germline gives CDR1 SGHTA, CDR2 FQGTGA. V was clipped by 3 bases and J by 3 bases, with 13 bases between them. The whole variable domain, filled in from reference TRBV7-3 and TRBJ2-3, reads GAGVSQTPSNKVTEKGKYVELRCDPISGHTALYWYRQSLGQGPEFLIYFQGTGAADDSGLPNDRFFAVRPEGSVSTLKIQRTERGDSAVYLCASSLMGGRTDTQYFGPGTRLTVL.

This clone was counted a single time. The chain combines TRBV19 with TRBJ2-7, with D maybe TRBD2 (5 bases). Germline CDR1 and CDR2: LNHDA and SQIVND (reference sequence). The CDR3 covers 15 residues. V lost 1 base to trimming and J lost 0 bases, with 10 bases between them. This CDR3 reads CASSIGAGFSYEQYF. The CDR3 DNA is TGTGCCAGTAGTATAGGGGCGGGCTTCTCCTACGAGCAGTACTTC.

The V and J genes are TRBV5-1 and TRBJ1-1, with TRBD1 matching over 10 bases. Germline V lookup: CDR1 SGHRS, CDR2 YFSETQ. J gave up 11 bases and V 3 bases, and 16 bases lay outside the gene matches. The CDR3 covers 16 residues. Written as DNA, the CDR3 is TGCGCCAGCAGCTCCAAGGAGGGGGACAGGGGTGGAACGGCTTTCTTT. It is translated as CASSSKEGDRGGTAFF.

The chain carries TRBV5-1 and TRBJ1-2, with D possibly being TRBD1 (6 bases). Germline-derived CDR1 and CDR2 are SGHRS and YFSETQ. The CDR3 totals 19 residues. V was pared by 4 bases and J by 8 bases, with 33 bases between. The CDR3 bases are TGCGCCAGCAGCGACCCCGACCGGGACAAAAACTTCCTGAGCCGAGGCTACACCTTC. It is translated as CASSDPDRDKNFLSRGYTF.

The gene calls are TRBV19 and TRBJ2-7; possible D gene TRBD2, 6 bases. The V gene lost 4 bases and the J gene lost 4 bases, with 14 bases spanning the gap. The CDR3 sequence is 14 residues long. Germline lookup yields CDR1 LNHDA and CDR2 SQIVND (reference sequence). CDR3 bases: TGTGCCAGTAGTACGCCGGGACTTGATTACGAGCAGTACTTC. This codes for CASSTPGLDYEQYF.

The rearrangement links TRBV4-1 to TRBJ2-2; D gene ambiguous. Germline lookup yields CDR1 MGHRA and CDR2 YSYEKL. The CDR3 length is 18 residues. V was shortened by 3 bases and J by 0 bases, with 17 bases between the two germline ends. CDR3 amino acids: CASSHTALRSTNTGELFF. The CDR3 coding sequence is TGCGCCAGCAGCCATACCGCACTACGGAGCACGAACACCGGGGAGCTGTTTTTT.

CDR3 DNA: TGTGCCAGCAGCTCAAACAGGTACGGCTCCTACGAGCAGTACTTC. Residues: CASSSNRYGSYEQYF. This chain links TRBV9 with TRBJ2-7; perhaps TRBD1 as D (5 bases). V lost 4 bases and J 0 bases, leaving 14 bases between the germline ends. The CDR3 runs 15 residues. Germline assignment: CDR1 SGDLS and CDR2 YYNGEE.

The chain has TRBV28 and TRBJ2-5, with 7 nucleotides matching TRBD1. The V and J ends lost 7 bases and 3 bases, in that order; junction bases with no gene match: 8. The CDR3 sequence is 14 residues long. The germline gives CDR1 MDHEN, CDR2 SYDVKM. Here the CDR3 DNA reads TGTGCCAGCACGCCCGGGACAGCAAAAGAGACCCAGTACTTC. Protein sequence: CASTPGTAKETQYF.

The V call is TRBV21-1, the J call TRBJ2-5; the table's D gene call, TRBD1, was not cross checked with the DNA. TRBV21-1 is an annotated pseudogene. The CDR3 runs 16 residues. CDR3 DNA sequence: TGTGCCAGCAGCAAAAGGCCCCAGGGGCGCGTCGAGACCCAGTACTTC. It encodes CASSKRPQGRVETQYF.